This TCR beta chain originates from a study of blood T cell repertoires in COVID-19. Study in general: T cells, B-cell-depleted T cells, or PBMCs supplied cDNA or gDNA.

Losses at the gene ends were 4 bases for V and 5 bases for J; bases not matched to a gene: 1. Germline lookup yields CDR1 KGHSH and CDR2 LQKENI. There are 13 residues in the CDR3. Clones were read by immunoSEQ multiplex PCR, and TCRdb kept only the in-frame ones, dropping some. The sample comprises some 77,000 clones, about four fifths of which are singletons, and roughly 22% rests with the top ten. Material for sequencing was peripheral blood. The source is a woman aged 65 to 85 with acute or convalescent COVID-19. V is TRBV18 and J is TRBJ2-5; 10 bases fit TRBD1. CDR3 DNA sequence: TGTGCCAGCTCACTGGGACAGGGGGAGACCCAGTACTTC. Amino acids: CASSLGQGETQYF.